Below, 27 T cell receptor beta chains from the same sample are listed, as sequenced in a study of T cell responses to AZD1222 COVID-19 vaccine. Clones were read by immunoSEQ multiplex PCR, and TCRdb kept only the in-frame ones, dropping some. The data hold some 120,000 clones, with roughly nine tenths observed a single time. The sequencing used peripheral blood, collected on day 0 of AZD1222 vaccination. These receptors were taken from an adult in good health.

CDR3 DNA: TGTGCCAGCAGTTACTCTAATTCACCCCTCCACTTT. Amino acid sequence: CASSYSNSPLHF. The chain combines TRBV6-2 or TRBV6-3 with TRBJ1-6; unclear D gene. Looked up from germline, CDR1 is MNHEY and CDR2 is SVGEGT. V gave up 0 bases and J gave up 6 bases, with 0 bases separating them. The CDR3 has 12 amino acids.

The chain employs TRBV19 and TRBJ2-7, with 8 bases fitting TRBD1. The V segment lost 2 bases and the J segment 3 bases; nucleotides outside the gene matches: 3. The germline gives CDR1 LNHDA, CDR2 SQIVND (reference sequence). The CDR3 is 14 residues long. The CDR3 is CASSILGQGYEQYF. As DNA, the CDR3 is TGTGCCAGTAGTATACTCGGACAGGGCTACGAGCAGTACTTC.

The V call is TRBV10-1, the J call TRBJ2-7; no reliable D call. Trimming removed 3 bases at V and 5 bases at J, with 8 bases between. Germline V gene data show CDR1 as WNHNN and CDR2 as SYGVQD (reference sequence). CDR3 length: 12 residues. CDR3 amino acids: CASSDRRDEQYF. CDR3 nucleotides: TGCGCCAGCAGTGACAGAAGGGACGAGCAGTACTTC.

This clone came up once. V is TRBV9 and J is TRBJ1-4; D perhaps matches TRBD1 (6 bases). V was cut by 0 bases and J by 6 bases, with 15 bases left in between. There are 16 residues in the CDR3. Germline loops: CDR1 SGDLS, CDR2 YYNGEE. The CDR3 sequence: CASSVDPRGQYEKLFF. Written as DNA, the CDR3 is TGTGCCAGCAGCGTAGATCCCCGGGGGCAGTATGAAAAACTGTTTTTT.

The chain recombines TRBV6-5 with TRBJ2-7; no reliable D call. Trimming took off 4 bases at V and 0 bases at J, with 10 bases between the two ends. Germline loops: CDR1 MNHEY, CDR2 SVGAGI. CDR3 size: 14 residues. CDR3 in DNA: TGTGCCAGCAGTTCTCCGGGTAGCTCCTACGAGCAGTACTTC. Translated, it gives CASSSPGSSYEQYF.

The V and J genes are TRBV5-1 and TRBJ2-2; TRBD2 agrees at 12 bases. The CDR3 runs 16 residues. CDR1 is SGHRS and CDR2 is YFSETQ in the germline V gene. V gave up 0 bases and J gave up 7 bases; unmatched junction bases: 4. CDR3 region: CASSLGLAGVSGELFF. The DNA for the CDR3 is TGCGCCAGCAGCTTGGGACTAGCGGGAGTAAGCGGGGAGCTGTTTTTT.

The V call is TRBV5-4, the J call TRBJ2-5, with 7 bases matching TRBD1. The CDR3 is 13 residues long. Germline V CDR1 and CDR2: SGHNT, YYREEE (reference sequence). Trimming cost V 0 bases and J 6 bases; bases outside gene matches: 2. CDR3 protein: CASSLETGKTQYF. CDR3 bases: TGTGCCAGCAGCTTGGAGACAGGGAAGACCCAGTACTTC.

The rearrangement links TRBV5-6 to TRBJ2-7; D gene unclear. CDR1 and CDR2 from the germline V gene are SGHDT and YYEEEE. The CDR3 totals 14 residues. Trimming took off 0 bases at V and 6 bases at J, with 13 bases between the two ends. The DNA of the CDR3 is TGTGCCAGCAGCTTGGTACGGGCCTCCGGCGAGCAGTACTTC. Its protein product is CASSLVRASGEQYF.

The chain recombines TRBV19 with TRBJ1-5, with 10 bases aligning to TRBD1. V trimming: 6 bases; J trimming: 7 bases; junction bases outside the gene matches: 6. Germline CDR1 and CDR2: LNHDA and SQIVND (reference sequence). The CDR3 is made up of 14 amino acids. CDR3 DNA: TGTGCCAGTAGAGGGGGGACAGGGGACCAGCCCCAGCATTTT. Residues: CASRGGTGDQPQHF.

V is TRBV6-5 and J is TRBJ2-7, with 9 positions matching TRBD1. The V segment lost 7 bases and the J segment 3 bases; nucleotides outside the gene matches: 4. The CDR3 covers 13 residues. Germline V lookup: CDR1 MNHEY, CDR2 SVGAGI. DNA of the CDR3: TGTGCCAGCACCCGGGACAGGGACTACGAGCAGTACTTC. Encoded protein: CASTRDRDYEQYF.

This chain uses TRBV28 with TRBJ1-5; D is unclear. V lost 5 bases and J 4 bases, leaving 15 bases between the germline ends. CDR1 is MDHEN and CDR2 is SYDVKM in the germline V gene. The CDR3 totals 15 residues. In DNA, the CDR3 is TGTGCCAGCAGTCCGACCGTAAAGCCTAATCAGCCCCAGCATTTT. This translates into CASSPTVKPNQPQHF.

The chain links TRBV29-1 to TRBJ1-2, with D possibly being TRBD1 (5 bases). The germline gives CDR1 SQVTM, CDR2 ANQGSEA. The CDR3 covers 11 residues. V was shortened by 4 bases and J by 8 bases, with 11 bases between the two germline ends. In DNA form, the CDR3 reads TGCAGCGTTGTGGGGGAGGGCGGCTACACCTTC. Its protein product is CSVVGEGGYTF. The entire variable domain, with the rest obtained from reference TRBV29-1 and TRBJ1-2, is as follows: SAVISQKPSRDICQRGTSLTIQCQVDSQVTMMFWYRQQPGQSLTLIATANQGSEATYESGFVIDKFPISRPNLTFSTLTVSNMSPEDSSIYLCSVVGEGGYTFGSGTRLTVV.

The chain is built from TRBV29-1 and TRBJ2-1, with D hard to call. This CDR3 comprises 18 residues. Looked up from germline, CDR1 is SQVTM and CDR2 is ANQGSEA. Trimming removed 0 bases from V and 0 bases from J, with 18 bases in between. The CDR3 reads CSVEDLLGQPSSYNEQFF. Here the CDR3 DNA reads TGCAGCGTTGAAGATCTTCTTGGCCAGCCTAGCTCCTACAATGAGCAGTTCTTC.

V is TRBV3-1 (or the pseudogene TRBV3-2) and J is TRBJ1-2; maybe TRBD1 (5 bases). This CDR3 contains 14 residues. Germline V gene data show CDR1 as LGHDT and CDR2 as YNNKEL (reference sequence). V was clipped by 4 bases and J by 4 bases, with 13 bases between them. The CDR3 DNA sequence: TGTGCCAGCAGCCGAGGGACCGGAGTCTATGGCTACACCTTC. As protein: CASSRGTGVYGYTF.

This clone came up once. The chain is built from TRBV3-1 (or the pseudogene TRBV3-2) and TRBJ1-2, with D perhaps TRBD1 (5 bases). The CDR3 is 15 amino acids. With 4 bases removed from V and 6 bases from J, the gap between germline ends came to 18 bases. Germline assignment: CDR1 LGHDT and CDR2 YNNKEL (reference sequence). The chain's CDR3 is CASSRFRAGMDGYTF. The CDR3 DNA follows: TGTGCCAGCAGCCGATTTCGGGCAGGGATGGATGGCTACACCTTC.

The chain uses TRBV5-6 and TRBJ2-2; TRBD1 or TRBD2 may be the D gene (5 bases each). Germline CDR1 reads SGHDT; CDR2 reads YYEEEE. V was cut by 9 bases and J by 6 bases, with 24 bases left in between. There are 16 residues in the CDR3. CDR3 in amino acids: CATSPGASNPSGELFF. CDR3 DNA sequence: TGTGCCACCTCACCCGGGGCCTCAAACCCTTCCGGGGAGCTGTTTTTT.

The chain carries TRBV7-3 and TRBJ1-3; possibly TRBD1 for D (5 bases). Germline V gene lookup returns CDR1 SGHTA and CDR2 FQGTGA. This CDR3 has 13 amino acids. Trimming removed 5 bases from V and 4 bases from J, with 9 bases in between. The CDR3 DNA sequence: TGTGCCAGCAGCATTCAGGGAGGAAACACCATATATTTT. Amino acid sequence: CASSIQGGNTIYF.

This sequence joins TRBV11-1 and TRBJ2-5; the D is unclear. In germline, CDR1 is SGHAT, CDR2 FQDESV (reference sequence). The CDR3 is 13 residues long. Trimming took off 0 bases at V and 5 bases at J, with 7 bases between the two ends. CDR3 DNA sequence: TGTGCCAGCAGCTTAGCGTTGAGTGAGACCCAGTACTTC. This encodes CASSLALSETQYF.

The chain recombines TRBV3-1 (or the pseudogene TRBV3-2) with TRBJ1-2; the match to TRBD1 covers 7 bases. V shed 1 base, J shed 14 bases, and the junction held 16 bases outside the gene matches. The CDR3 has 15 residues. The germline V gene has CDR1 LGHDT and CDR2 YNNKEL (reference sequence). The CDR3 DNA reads TGTGCCAGCAGCCAAGGGCGGGGGACAGCTCCCTCCCAAACCTTC. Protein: CASSQGRGTAPSQTF.

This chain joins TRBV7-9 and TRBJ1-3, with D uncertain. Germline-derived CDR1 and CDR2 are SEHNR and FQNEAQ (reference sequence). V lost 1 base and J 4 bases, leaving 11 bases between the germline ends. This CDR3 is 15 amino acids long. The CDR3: CASSLGPPGGNTIYF. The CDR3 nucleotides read TGTGCCAGCAGCTTAGGACCCCCCGGGGGAAACACCATATATTTT.

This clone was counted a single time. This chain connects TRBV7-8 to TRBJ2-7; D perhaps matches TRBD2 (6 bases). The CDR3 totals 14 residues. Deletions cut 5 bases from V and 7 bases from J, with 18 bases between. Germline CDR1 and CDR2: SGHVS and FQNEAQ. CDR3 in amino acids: CASSPDRGAGEQYF. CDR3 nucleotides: TGTGCCAGCAGCCCCGACCGCGGGGCTGGAGAGCAGTACTTC.

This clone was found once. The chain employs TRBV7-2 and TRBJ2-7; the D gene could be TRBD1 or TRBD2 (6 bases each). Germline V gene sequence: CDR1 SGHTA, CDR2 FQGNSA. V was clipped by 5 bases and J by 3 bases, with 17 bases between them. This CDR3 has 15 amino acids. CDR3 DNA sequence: TGTGCCAGCAGCCTGGGACTTACAGGGAGCTACGAGCAGTACTTC. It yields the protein CASSLGLTGSYEQYF.

CDR3 protein: CASSFRQNEKLFF. CDR3 bases: TGTGCCAGCAGTTTCAGGCAAAATGAAAAACTGTTTTTT. The chain recombines TRBV12-3 or TRBV12-4 with TRBJ1-4; D remains unclear. V shed 3 bases and J shed 5 bases, with 7 bases lying between them. The CDR3 runs 13 residues.

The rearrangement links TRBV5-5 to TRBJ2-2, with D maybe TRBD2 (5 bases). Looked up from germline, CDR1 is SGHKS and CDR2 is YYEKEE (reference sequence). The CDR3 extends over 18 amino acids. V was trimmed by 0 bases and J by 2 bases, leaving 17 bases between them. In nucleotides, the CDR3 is TGTGCCAGCAGCTTGGCAAGGCGGGCGGACTTTAACACCGGGGAGCTGTTTTTT. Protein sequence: CASSLARRADFNTGELFF.

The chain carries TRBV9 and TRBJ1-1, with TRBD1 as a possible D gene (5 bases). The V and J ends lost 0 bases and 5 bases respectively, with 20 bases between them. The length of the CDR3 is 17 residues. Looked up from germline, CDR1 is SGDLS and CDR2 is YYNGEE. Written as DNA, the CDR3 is TGTGCCAGCAGCGTAGAGCATGAGGGACGGCCGGGGACTGAAGCTTTCTTT. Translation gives CASSVEHEGRPGTEAFF.

Here the CDR3 reads CAWNPGQGGGQPQHF. The CDR3 DNA reads as TGTGCCTGGAATCCGGGACAGGGAGGAGGACAGCCCCAGCATTTT. This chain joins TRBV30 and TRBJ1-5; 9 positions agree with TRBD1. Germline V CDR1 and CDR2: GTSNPN, SVGIG (reference sequence). With 4 bases clipped from V and 7 bases from J, the junction kept 11 bases outside the gene matches. CDR3 length: 15 amino acids.

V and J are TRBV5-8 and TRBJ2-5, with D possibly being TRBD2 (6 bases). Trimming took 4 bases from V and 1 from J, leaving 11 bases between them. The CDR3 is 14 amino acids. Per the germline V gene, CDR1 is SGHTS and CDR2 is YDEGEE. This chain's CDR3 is CASSTGLIQETQYF. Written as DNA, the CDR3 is TGTGCCAGCAGCACGGGACTTATCCAAGAGACCCAGTACTTC.